This entry is about one T cell receptor beta chain. Its antigen is currently unknown. Repertoires were generated with immunoSEQ multiplex PCR, while TCRdb's copy carries only in-frame clones and drops some. The table records about 21,000 clones, around 85% of them present only once. These data belong to a study of T cells after posttransplantation cyclophosphamide. Control samples came 1 year after myeloablative marrow transplants with methotrexate plus calcineurin inhibitor. Study-wide points: Recipient CMV seropositivity and CMV reactivation strongly tracked TRB clonality. Tissue-infiltrating T cells from skin or gut overlapped little with blood T cells. Later blood repertoires were often dominated by clones from the donor CD8+ memory compartment.

The ends were cut back, 5 bases at V and 5 bases at J, with 5 bases in the middle. This CDR3 is 11 amino acids long. Germline assignment: CDR1 MNHEY and CDR2 SVGAGI. This clonotype was obtained from a female patient in her 30s who received an allogeneic stem cell transplant from an unrelated donor, was CMV-positive, and had acute and chronic GVHD. Some of the T cells might come from the graft donor. The rearrangement joins TRBV6-5 to TRBJ2-3; D not certain. The sample consisted of PBMCs, taken 350 to 400 days after allogeneic stem cell transplant with calcineurin inhibitor and methotrexate. CDR3: CASSKRDTQYF. The CDR3 DNA follows: TGTGCCAGCAGTAAGAGAGATACGCAGTATTTT.